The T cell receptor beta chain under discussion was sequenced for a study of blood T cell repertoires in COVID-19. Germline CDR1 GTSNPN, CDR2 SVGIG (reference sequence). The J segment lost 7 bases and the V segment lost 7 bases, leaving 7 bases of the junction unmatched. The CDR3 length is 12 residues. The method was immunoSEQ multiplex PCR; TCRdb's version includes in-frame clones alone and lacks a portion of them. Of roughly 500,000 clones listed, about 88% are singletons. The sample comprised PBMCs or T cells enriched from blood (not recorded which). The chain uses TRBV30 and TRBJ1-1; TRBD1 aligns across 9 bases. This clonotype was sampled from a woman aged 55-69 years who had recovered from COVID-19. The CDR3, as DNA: TGTGCCTTATACAGGGGGCAGGATGAAGCTTTCTTT. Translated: CALYRGQDEAFF.